These 12 T cell receptor beta chains were sequenced from one sample in a study of blood T cell repertoires in COVID-19. TCRdb's table, derived via immunoSEQ multiplex PCR, lists solely in-frame clones and lacks some. The data show approximately 31,000 clones, approximately 91% seen once. Sequencing was done on a sample of peripheral blood. The receptors derive from a human donor with active COVID-19. The donor label of this sample is uncertain.

This clone came up a few times. This chain links TRBV12-3 or TRBV12-4 with TRBJ2-7, with 7 bases that match TRBD1. V shed 8 bases, J shed 0 bases, and the junction held 4 bases outside the gene matches. There are 13 residues in the CDR3. For the CDR3, the DNA is TGTGCCAGCTGCCGGGACAGCTCCTACGAGCAGTACTTC. This translates into CASCRDSSYEQYF.

The V gene is TRBV7-9, the J gene TRBJ2-2; 8 bases agree with TRBD1. In germline, CDR1 is SEHNR, CDR2 FQNEAQ (reference sequence). This CDR3 contains 15 residues. Germline trimming cut 5 bases from V and 3 bases from J; bases unmatched to any gene: 5. The CDR3 region is CASSPRGPDTGELFF. DNA for the CDR3: TGTGCCAGCAGCCCCAGGGGGCCGGACACCGGGGAGCTGTTTTTT.

The J gene is TRBJ2-2, the V gene TRBV3-1 (or the pseudogene TRBV3-2); D gene ambiguous. Trimming pared 4 bases from V and 7 bases from J, leaving 7 bases between. CDR1 and CDR2 (germline): LGHDT, YNNKEL (reference sequence). The CDR3 extends over 12 amino acids. CDR3 nucleotides: TGTGCCAGCAGCCTCAATGTCGGGGAGCTGTTTTTT. Residues: CASSLNVGELFF.

This chain joins TRBV3-1 (or the pseudogene TRBV3-2) and TRBJ1-1, with D unresolved. The germline gives CDR1 LGHDT, CDR2 YNNKEL (reference sequence). The germline V and J ends were trimmed by 1 base and 6 bases, with 30 bases remaining between them. The length of the CDR3 is 20 residues. The CDR3 protein is CASSQVYTIRSLTNFSEAFF. DNA for the CDR3: TGTGCCAGCAGCCAAGTCTATACGATTCGATCCCTTACGAATTTCTCTGAAGCTTTCTTT.

The gene calls are TRBV5-4 and TRBJ2-1; 8 nucleotides agree with TRBD2. Germline V gene lookup returns CDR1 SGHNT and CDR2 YYREEE (reference sequence). The length of the CDR3 is 14 residues. V shed 4 bases, J shed 7 bases, and the junction held 7 bases outside the gene matches. Here the CDR3 reads CASSPGLVSNEQFF. For the CDR3, the DNA is TGTGCCAGCAGCCCGGGACTAGTATCGAATGAGCAGTTCTTC.

The CDR3 DNA reads TGCGCCAGCAGCCTGGGGACAGGGGCCACCTACGAGCAGTACTTC. Translated, it gives CASSLGTGATYEQYF. The chain has TRBV4-3 and TRBJ2-7; 10 nucleotides match TRBD1. V dropped 4 bases and J dropped 2; count of bases not matched to a gene: 5. Germline lookup yields CDR1 LGHNA and CDR2 YSLEER. This CDR3 contains 15 residues.

This sequence joins TRBV28 and TRBJ1-2; tentative D call: TRBD1 (5 bases). This CDR3 region has 15 residues. With 3 bases removed from V and 8 bases from J, the gap between germline ends came to 19 bases. CDR1 is MDHEN, CDR2 SYDVKM, per germline. DNA for the CDR3: TGTGCCAGCAGTTTGATGGTCCGGGGGGATCGGGGCTACACCTTC. This gives the protein CASSLMVRGDRGYTF.

This rearrangement joins TRBV18 to TRBJ2-7; no clear D. V was pared by 2 bases and J by 6 bases, with 8 bases between. The CDR3 totals 12 residues. The germline gives CDR1 KGHSH, CDR2 LQKENI. The CDR3 loop reads CASSPRQGEQYF. DNA of the CDR3: TGTGCCAGCTCACCAAGACAAGGCGAGCAGTACTTC.

V gene TRBV6-6 combines with J gene TRBJ2-7; D is unclear. Trimming cost V 2 bases and J 6 bases, with 17 bases left between them. Germline V gene data show CDR1 as MNHNY and CDR2 as SVGAGI (reference sequence). The CDR3 consists of 15 residues. CDR3 sequence: CASSYVDPRVGEQYF. CDR3 in DNA: TGTGCCAGCAGTTACGTCGACCCTCGGGTGGGCGAGCAGTACTTC.

In this sample, this clone turned up a few times. The chain employs TRBV19 and TRBJ1-2; no definite D call. There are 12 residues in the CDR3. In germline, CDR1 is LNHDA, CDR2 SQIVND (reference sequence). The V gene lost 5 bases and the J gene lost 4 bases, with 8 bases spanning the gap. The CDR3 DNA reads as TGTGCCAGTAGTCTCAGTTCCTATGGCTACACCTTC. Translation: CASSLSSYGYTF.

This sequence joins TRBV5-1 and TRBJ2-7, with 13 bases identical to TRBD2. This CDR3 contains 15 residues. The V segment lost 4 bases and the J segment 7 bases; nucleotides outside the gene matches: 8. The germline V gene has CDR1 SGHRS and CDR2 YFSETQ. DNA for the CDR3: TGCGCCAGCAGCCTTACTAGCGGGGGGGCTTGGGAGCAGTACTTC. Its protein is CASSLTSGGAWEQYF.

The genes are TRBV9 and TRBJ2-7; tentative D call: TRBD2 (6 bases). V was cut by 0 bases and J by 4 bases, with 14 bases left in between. Germline CDR1 SGDLS, CDR2 YYNGEE. The CDR3 length is 15 residues. The CDR3 DNA reads as TGTGCCAGCAGCGTAGCGGGGGAGCCGATATACGAGCAGTACTTC. Protein sequence: CASSVAGEPIYEQYF. The full variable domain, in which reference TRBV9 and TRBJ2-7 provide the parts outside the CDR3, is DSGVTQTPKHLITATGQRVTLRCSPRSGDLSVYWYQQSLDQGLQFLIQYYNGEERAKGNILERFSAQQFPDLHSELNLSSLELGDSALYFCASSVAGEPIYEQYFGPGTRLTVT.